Below are 19 T cell receptor beta chains sequenced from a single sample in a study of monozygotic twins with inflammatory bowel disease. TCRdb reprocessed the 5' RACE reads, keeping one entry per CDR3 protein, no DNA. This specimen shows some 170,000 distinct CDR3 sequences; the ten leading clones hold around 2.8%. Sequenced: blood. The receptors stem from a human donor with ulcerative colitis or Crohn's disease, or a healthy co-twin of an affected twin (not recorded which).

This chain uses TRBV5-1 with TRBJ2-3. CDR3 length: 14 amino acids. CDR1 and CDR2 from the germline V gene are SGHRS and YFSETQ. CDR3 amino acids: CASSLGSETDTQYF.

This rearrangement joins TRBV12-3 or TRBV12-4 to TRBJ1-5; TCRdb's D call, TRBD1, is unchecked because there is no DNA. CDR3 length: 15 residues. CDR3 region: CASSRRRDRDQPQHF.

This chain uses TRBV5-4 with TRBJ2-3; as DNA is missing, the TRBD2 call by TCRdb cannot be tested. Germline values: CDR1 SGHNT, CDR2 YYREEE (reference sequence). This CDR3 region has 15 residues. The CDR3 is CASRPGLAGGFPQYF.

V usage is TRBV9 and J usage is TRBJ2-1; there is no DNA to check the TCRdb D call of TRBD1. This CDR3 comprises 17 residues. Germline CDR1 SGDLS, CDR2 YYNGEE. CDR3 protein: CASSSRRGAGAYNEQFF.

The V call is TRBV19, the J call TRBJ2-3; TCRdb's D call, TRBD1, is unchecked because there is no DNA. The CDR3 covers 13 residues. Germline CDR1 and CDR2: LNHDA and SQIVND (reference sequence). CDR3 sequence reads: CASATGFTDTQYF.

The chain uses TRBV20-1 and TRBJ1-1. CDR3 size: 11 residues. Germline V lookup: CDR1 DFQATT, CDR2 SNEGSKA (reference sequence). Here the CDR3 reads CSAPEFVEAFF.

The chain has TRBV7-2 and TRBJ1-5; as DNA is missing, the TRBD1 call by TCRdb cannot be tested. The CDR3 covers 16 residues. Germline-derived CDR1 and CDR2 are SGHTA and FQGNSA. Here the CDR3 reads CASSNRDRGLRKPQHF.

V usage is TRBV21-1 and J usage is TRBJ2-3; checking the TCRdb D call of TRBD2 is not possible without DNA. TRBV21-1 is a listed pseudogene. This CDR3 has 17 residues. CDR3 in amino acids: CASSKAPRVISTDTQYF.

The CDR3 reads CASSLVDSGAGNQPQHF. The rearrangement joins TRBV7-4 to TRBJ1-5; TCRdb selects TRBD1, and the lack of DNA leaves this call unchecked. The CDR3 totals 17 residues. The germline gives CDR1 SGHVT, CDR2 SQSDAQ.

The V call is TRBV18, the J call TRBJ2-2; TCRdb designates TRBD1, a call that cannot be tested without DNA. This CDR3 is built from 17 residues. Germline values: CDR1 KGHSH, CDR2 LQKENI. The CDR3 protein is CASSPRTTVGITGELFF.

The gene calls are TRBV5-1 and TRBJ1-2. Germline CDR1 is SGHRS and CDR2 is YFSETQ. The CDR3 length is 19 residues. CDR3 in amino acids: CASSLASATLSNFNYGYTF.

The chain employs TRBV5-4 and TRBJ2-5. The V gene's germline CDR1 is SGHNT and CDR2 YYREEE (reference sequence). The CDR3 contains 13 residues. CDR3 protein: CASSLNGWETQYF.

This rearrangement joins TRBV4-3 to TRBJ2-7; TCRdb indicates TRBD1, and absent DNA this call remains unverified. CDR3 length: 16 residues. Germline V gene lookup returns CDR1 LGHNA and CDR2 YSLEER. The CDR3 sequence is CASSQASGTGGYEQYF.

CDR3 region: CASSPGRRNTGELFF. The V call is TRBV6-1, the J call TRBJ2-2; TCRdb indicates TRBD1, and absent DNA this call remains unverified. CDR1 and CDR2 from the germline V gene are MNHNS and SASEGT. CDR3 length: 15 residues.

The rearrangement joins TRBV9 to TRBJ2-7; TCRdb names TRBD1, which stays unverified in the absence of DNA. CDR1 and CDR2 (germline): SGDLS, YYNGEE. The CDR3 contains 14 residues. The CDR3 loop is CASSVDGTNYEQYF.

This CDR3 is CASSTGTATYEQYF. J is TRBJ2-7 and V is TRBV12-3 or TRBV12-4; with no DNA, the TCRdb D assignment of TRBD1 cannot be verified. CDR3 length equals 14 residues.

This chain uses TRBV30 with TRBJ2-1; TCRdb reports TRBD2, a call that lacks DNA to check it against. The CDR3 covers 12 residues. Germline V lookup: CDR1 GTSNPN, CDR2 SVGIG (reference sequence). The CDR3 is CARMEGYNEQFF.

The chain couples TRBV7-2 to TRBJ2-7; TCRdb indicates TRBD2, and absent DNA this call remains unverified. The CDR3 contains 13 residues. Germline V gene data show CDR1 as SGHTA and CDR2 as FQGNSA. Here the CDR3 reads CASEREVSYEQYF.

The chain combines TRBV19 with TRBJ1-4. The germline V gene encodes CDR1 LNHDA and CDR2 SQIVND (reference sequence). The CDR3 is 12 amino acids. CDR3 region: CASTSYGEKLFF.